This T cell receptor (beta chain) originates from a study of cytomegalovirus exposure and HLA in healthy donors (dated by TCRdb to between 2016 and 2019). For the wider study: The 500 to 700 repertoires of the first cohort and the approximately 130 validation repertoires were produced on the same platform, according to a later analysis. The study aimed to test whether signatures of past pathogen exposure could be identified by cataloging public T cell receptors. Besides the first cohort of roughly 640 subjects, a separate validation cohort made up of 120 different subjects was used. To predict cytomegalovirus infection status, the study combined high-throughput TCR immunosequencing, statistical association of individual TCRs with disease status, and machine learning.

The library was obtained by the immunoSEQ multiplex PCR assay. For the original study's pipeline: A statistical classification framework was built for diagnosing cytomegalovirus status from the catalog of TCR beta chain sequences. This is the immuneACCESS table as TCRdb keeps it, with only in-frame sequences that have V and J called. A part of the clones is gone; compared with another copy, unresolved V genes explain less than half, and the rest is unexplained. V and J calls plus clone size are reproduced from that table; the DNA served to infer D and trimming. In this sample the table shows about 100,000 clones, approximately 95% of which occur a single time. The top ten constitute approximately 1% of the sample. Donors formed part of the validation cohort, which comprised over a hundred subjects and was distinct from the first cohort of fewer than 750 subjects. The research as a whole found: While some public TCRs were present in many individuals, most TCR sequences turned up only very rarely across donors. It was suggested by the authors that the approach could potentially be generalized to other disease states and immunological phenotypes. Cytomegalovirus status was reported to be diagnosed by the classifier with high specificity and sensitivity in both the original and validation cohorts. The validation cohort had no HLA typing available for a later analysis, so co-occurrence within that cohort was assessed over all 120 or so repertoires. In the study, 164 TCR beta chains were listed as associated with cytomegalovirus. In vitro tests confirmed that a few of the cytomegalovirus-associated TCR beta chains recognize cytomegalovirus antigens. Subsequent analysis determined that TCRs grouped into clusters in the first cohort also showed a tendency toward co-occurrence across the 120 or so validation repertoires, and 94% of cluster scores exceeded 0.

From a lookup of the germline V gene, CDR1 and CDR2 are SGHAT and FQNNGV. The CDR3 measures 14 amino acids from cysteine to phenylalanine. The DNA shown is the 42-base CDR3, in frame from base 1. The V end loses 7 bases and the J end loses 2 bases, and a stretch of 13 bases separates them. As for this clone: The clone's antigen remains unknown. No base quality values were provided; no much bigger clone lies one nucleotide off.

This receptor was identified in a woman aged 18-29 years in good health and CMV-seronegative. Sequences were obtained from PBMCs. The V and J genes are TRBV11-2 and TRBJ2-3; the D gene remains uncertain. The CDR3 corresponds to CASTLALYTDTQYF. The base sequence is TGTGCCAGCACCCTCGCTCTATACACAGATACGCAGTATTTT.